This is a list of T cell receptor beta chains from one sample in a study of cytomegalovirus exposure and HLA in healthy donors. Repertoires were generated with immunoSEQ multiplex PCR, while TCRdb's copy carries only in-frame clones and drops some. The listing records about 140,000 clones. Sequenced sample: PBMCs. These receptor sequences come from a woman between 18 and 29 years old in good health and CMV-seronegative. Both conserved end residues are part of each CDR3. The D gene is left open where the match is weak.

v_gene	j_gene	len	d_gene	CDR3aa	CDR3nt
TRBV7-2	TRBJ2-1	14	NA	CASSLVGLAQEQFF	TGTGCCAGCAGCTTAGTCGGGTTAGCCCAGGAGCAGTTCTTC
TRBV18	TRBJ1-4	16	NA	CASSRGQLATNEKLFF	TGTGCCAGCTCACGAGGACAGCTTGCAACTAATGAAAAACTGTTTTTT
TRBV19	TRBJ1-2	16	NA	CASSISARGGGYGYTF	TGTGCCAGTAGTATCTCGGCCCGTGGGGGAGGCTATGGCTACACCTTC
TRBV19	TRBJ2-5	15	TRBD1	CASSIGDRGGETQYF	TGTGCCAGTAGTATCGGGGACAGGGGAGGAGAGACCCAGTACTTC
TRBV4-1	TRBJ1-4	15	TRBD1	CASSQTGVGGEKLFF	TGCGCCAGCAGCCAGACAGGGGTTGGGGGTGAAAAACTGTTTTTT
TRBV9	TRBJ2-2	14	NA	CASSVATRTGELFF	TGTGCCAGCAGCGTAGCTACTAGGACCGGGGAGCTGTTTTTT
TRBV19	TRBJ1-2	17	NA	CASSDRSRSTASYGYTF	TGTGCCAGTAGTGACCGTTCGCGTTCGACAGCCTCCTATGGCTACACCTTC
TRBV6-4	TRBJ2-1	13	NA	CASSDYSGNEQFF	TGTGCCAGCAGTGACTACTCGGGGAATGAGCAGTTCTTC
TRBV5-1	TRBJ2-1	15	NA	CATTAGASSYNEQFF	TGCGCCACCACGGCGGGGGCCTCCTCCTACAATGAGCAGTTCTTC
TRBV18	TRBJ2-1	14	NA	CASSSGGQYNEQFF	TGTGCCAGCTCATCCGGAGGACAGTACAATGAGCAGTTCTTC
TRBV5-6	TRBJ2-7	14	NA	CASSLDGRGYEQYF	TGTGCCAGCAGCTTGGACGGGAGAGGCTACGAGCAGTACTTC
TRBV30	TRBJ2-7	16	NA	CAWDTRGPHRGSEQYF	TGTGCCTGGGACACCCGAGGCCCCCACCGGGGAAGCGAGCAGTACTTC
TRBV30	TRBJ2-1	16	TRBD2	CAWTLAGGTFYNEQFF	TGTGCCTGGACCCTAGCGGGAGGGACCTTCTACAATGAGCAGTTCTTC
TRBV9	TRBJ2-4	16	NA	CASSVDPTGSQNIQYF	TGTGCCAGCAGCGTCGATCCCACGGGGAGCCAAAACATTCAGTACTTC
TRBV25-1	TRBJ1-1	13	NA	CASRADRNTEAFF	TGTGCCAGCAGGGCCGACAGGAACACTGAAGCTTTCTTT
TRBV6-4	TRBJ2-6	17	NA	CASSAQIPGAGANVLTF	TGTGCCAGCAGCGCTCAAATTCCAGGGGCTGGGGCCAACGTCCTGACTTTC
TRBV7-3	TRBJ2-3	14	TRBD2	CASSPSGRGDTQYF	TGTGCCAGCAGTCCTAGCGGGAGAGGAGATACGCAGTATTTT
TRBV7-3	TRBJ2-1	15	NA	CASSSVVGGYNEQFF	TGTGCCAGCAGCTCGGTGGTGGGGGGATACAATGAGCAGTTCTTC
TRBV6-6	TRBJ2-1	14	TRBD2	CASSIGTTNNEQFF	TGTGCCAGCAGTATCGGGACTACAAACAATGAGCAGTTCTTC
TRBV5-1	TRBJ2-1	19	TRBD2	CASSKDTGTSGYWIDEQFF	TGCGCCAGCAGCAAAGACACCGGGACTAGCGGGTATTGGATCGATGAGCAGTTCTTC
TRBV6-6	TRBJ2-5	16	NA	CASSYSRVGGQETQYF	TGTGCCAGCAGTTACTCGAGGGTCGGCGGCCAAGAGACCCAGTACTTC
TRBV27	TRBJ2-7	14	TRBD2	CASSRTSGRNEQYF	TGTGCCAGCAGTCGGACTAGCGGGAGGAACGAGCAGTACTTC
TRBV2	TRBJ1-1	12	NA	CASSSEGAEAFF	TGTGCCAGCAGTTCCGAGGGGGCTGAAGCTTTCTTT
TRBV29-1	TRBJ1-1	12	NA	CSVDRNRVEAFF	TGCAGCGTTGATAGAAACAGGGTCGAAGCTTTCTTT
TRBV5-5	TRBJ1-5	16	TRBD1	CASSFGDRGDHQPQHF	TGTGCCAGCAGCTTTGGGGACAGGGGGGACCATCAGCCCCAGCATTTT
TRBV7-2	TRBJ1-2	12	NA	CASSPQGYGYTF	TGTGCCAGCAGCCCACAGGGCTATGGCTACACCTTC
TRBV14	TRBJ1-1	15	TRBD1	CASSTRQGAYTEAFF	TGTGCCAGCAGCACCCGACAGGGGGCCTACACTGAAGCTTTCTTT